This TCR beta chain was recovered during a study of T-cell reconstitution after alpha-beta-depleted transplantation in children. General study points: Some patients' high day-60 TCRbeta diversity was attributed to recipient cells surviving conditioning. Several hundred graft clones that had expanded were reportedly the source of alpha-beta T cells about two months after transplant. Most T-cell counts and diversity one year after the transplant came from T cells that were newly produced.

Trimming at V came to 6 bases and at J to 3 bases, leaving 5 bases not matched to a gene. There are 15 residues in the CDR3. Germline CDR1 reads MDHEN; CDR2 reads SYDVKM. Unique molecular identifiers featured in how the TCRbeta library was prepared. TCRdb re-called the PCR reads with MiXCR, one entry per CDR3 protein. The data hold 200,000 to 300,000 distinct CDR3 sequences, with just under 8.5% observed a single time. This clonotype has at least ten counts. The antigen is undetermined. This clonotype was sampled from a male patient younger than 18 who had a stem cell transplant for acute lymphoblastic leukemia, so the T cells may come from the graft donor. The V and J genes are TRBV28 and TRBJ2-7, with 13 bases that match TRBD2. The specimen was PBMCs, mostly from graft donor cells, collected 180 days after TCRalphabeta/CD19-depleted stem cell transplant. CDR3 DNA sequence: TGTGCCAGCAGCCTACGGACTAGCGGGAGCTACGAGCAGTACTTC. The encoded protein is CASSLRTSGSYEQYF.